This T cell receptor beta chain was retrieved from a study of blood T cell repertoires in COVID-19. Background on the study: Italy, Spain and the United States were the sources of the convalescent and acute COVID-19 samples.

Profiled with immunoSEQ multiplex PCR; TCRdb holds only in-frame clones, not every one. This sample has some 340,000 clones, with about four fifths found just once. Input material: PBMCs or T cells enriched from blood (not recorded which). The clonotype originates from a woman between 45 and 60 years old who had recovered from COVID-19.

The CDR3 coding sequence is TGCGCCAGCAGCGTTTCCACCCTAATGAACACTGAAGCTTTCTTT. Protein product: CASSVSTLMNTEAFF. The chain carries TRBV5-1 and TRBJ1-1; D not certain. The CDR3 contains 15 residues. Germline lookup yields CDR1 SGHRS and CDR2 YFSETQ. The V and J ends lost 4 bases and 0 bases respectively, with 13 bases between them.